This entry lists 14 T cell receptor beta chains sequenced from one sample in a study of T-cell reconstitution after alpha-beta-depleted transplantation in children. For TCRbeta, the library was prepared with unique molecular identifiers. TCRdb re-called the PCR reads through MiXCR, storing one row per CDR3 protein. This table holds about 610,000 distinct CDR3 sequences, about 10% found once. Material: PBMCs from the stem cell graft donor, obtained from the stem cell graft. The receptor source for this set is a human donor who donated a stem cell graft to a child with acute myeloid leukemia.

This chain connects TRBV27 to TRBJ2-5; perhaps D is TRBD1 or TRBD2 (5 bases each). Trimming pared 3 bases from V and 5 bases from J, leaving 10 bases between. CDR1 MNHEY and CDR2 SMNVEV come from the germline V gene (reference sequence). The CDR3 extends over 13 amino acids. The CDR3 is CASSLWGTETQYF. CDR3 sequence (DNA): TGTGCCAGCAGTTTGTGGGGGACGGAGACCCAGTACTTC.

This clonotype was counted between two and nine times. The V and J genes are TRBV11-1 and TRBJ1-5; D is undetermined. V was trimmed by 4 bases and J by 5 bases, leaving 9 bases between them. The CDR3 length is 13 residues. Germline V gene sequence: CDR1 SGHAT, CDR2 FQDESV (reference sequence). CDR3 DNA: TGTGCCAGCAGCTCCGAAGAGGATCAGCCCCAGCATTTT. Protein: CASSSEEDQPQHF. Together with reference TRBV11-1 and TRBJ1-5, the CDR3 gives the full variable domain: EAEVAQSPRYKITEKSQAVAFWCDPISGHATLYWYRQILGQGPELLVQFQDESVVDDSQLPKDRFSAERLKGVDSTLKIQPAELGDSAMYLCASSSEEDQPQHFGDGTRLSIL.

In this sample, this clonotype turned up a few times. V usage is TRBV20-1 and J usage is TRBJ2-3, with D possibly matching TRBD1 (6 bases). From germline, CDR1 is DFQATT and CDR2 SNEGSKA (reference sequence). This CDR3 contains 13 residues. The CDR3 is CSDRTPGTDTQYF. In nucleotides, the CDR3 is TGCAGCGACAGGACCCCAGGGACAGATACGCAGTATTTT.

This clonotype was found a few times. The chain joins TRBV29-1 to TRBJ2-3, with TRBD2 identical over 12 bases. Trimming cost V 3 bases and J 6 bases; bases outside gene matches: 16. This CDR3 spans 18 amino acids. Germline CDR1 reads SQVTM; CDR2 reads ANQGSEA. CDR3 region: CSVDIGLAGPTPQDTQYF. The CDR3 bases are TGCAGCGTTGACATAGGACTAGCGGGACCCACTCCACAGGATACGCAGTATTTT.

V usage is TRBV11-2 and J usage is TRBJ2-1; D possibly matches TRBD1 or TRBD2 (5 bases each). V lost 2 bases and J lost 12, with 14 bases in between. CDR3 size: 13 residues. CDR1 and CDR2 from the germline V gene are SGHAT and FQNNGV. CDR3 sequence reads: CASSLLPGQGQFF. The CDR3 DNA is TGTGCCAGCAGCTTATTACCGGGGCAGGGGCAGTTCTTC. The full variable domain, rest sourced from reference TRBV11-2 and TRBJ2-1, is EAGVAQSPRYKIIEKRQSVAFWCNPISGHATLYWYQQILGQGPKLLIQFQNNGVVDDSQLPKDRFSAERLKGVDSTLKIQPAKLEDSAVYLCASSLLPGQGQFFGPGTRLTVL.

This clonotype was found a few times. At one end the junction does not follow the germline gene, possibly because of a read error. V usage is TRBV5-1 and J usage is TRBJ2-3, with 8 bases fitting TRBD1. This CDR3 is 15 amino acids long. Germline values: CDR1 SGHRS, CDR2 YFSETQ. The CDR3 here is CASSSRTGPGDTQCF. The CDR3 DNA follows: TGCGCCAGCAGCTCCCGGACAGGGCCAGGAGATACGCAGTGTTTT. The variable domain in full, with the rest retrieved from reference TRBV5-1 and TRBJ2-3, is KAGVTQTPRYLIKTRGQQVTLSCSPISGHRSVSWYQQTPGQGLQFLFEYFSETQRNKGNFPGRFSGRQFSNSRSEMNVSTLELGDSALYLCASSSRTGPGDTQCFGPGTRLTVL.

This clonotype was found a few times. The gene calls are TRBV20-1 and TRBJ2-7, with 9 bases lining up with TRBD2. The V segment lost 6 bases and the J segment 4 bases; nucleotides outside the gene matches: 7. Germline V gene lookup returns CDR1 DFQATT and CDR2 SNEGSKA (reference sequence). The CDR3 sequence is 13 residues long. The CDR3 reads CSALAGAGYEQYF. CDR3 DNA sequence: TGCAGTGCCTTAGCGGGAGCTGGGTACGAGCAGTACTTC.

At least ten counts were recorded for this clonotype. This chain links TRBV10-3 with TRBJ1-1; 7 bases line up with TRBD1. CDR1 and CDR2 from the germline V gene are ENHRY and SYGVKD. The trim removed 10 bases at V and 3 bases at J, leaving 8 bases unmatched. The CDR3 contains 13 residues. The CDR3 loop reads CATLTGEDTEAFF. As DNA, the CDR3 is TGTGCCACCCTTACAGGGGAGGACACTGAAGCTTTCTTT.

This rearrangement joins TRBV12-3 or TRBV12-4 to TRBJ1-5; the D is unclear. This CDR3 region has 14 residues. Trimming left V 4 bases short and J 5 bases short, with 12 bases between. CDR3 loop: CASSSSDKDQPQHF. The CDR3 nucleotides are TGTGCCAGCAGTTCTTCAGACAAAGATCAGCCCCAGCATTTT.

This chain joins TRBV29-1 and TRBJ2-3, with D possibly being TRBD2 (5 bases). The V gene's germline CDR1 is SQVTM and CDR2 ANQGSEA. The CDR3 covers 12 residues. The V end lost 7 bases, the J end lost 3 bases, and 11 bases lay between the germline ends. The CDR3 spells CSAGMQTDTQYF. CDR3 DNA: TGCAGCGCCGGGATGCAGACAGATACGCAGTATTTT.

The DNA of the CDR3 is TGCGCCAGCAGCCCGGAGGCTAGCGGGATTCGGGAGCAGTACTTC. Amino acid sequence: CASSPEASGIREQYF. This chain connects TRBV5-1 to TRBJ2-7; 9 bases are a match to TRBD2. Germline lookup yields CDR1 SGHRS and CDR2 YFSETQ. This CDR3 region has 15 residues. V lost 4 bases to trimming and J lost 7 bases; unmatched junction nucleotides: 12.

The J gene is TRBJ2-5, the V gene TRBV12-3 or TRBV12-4, with 7 nucleotides matching TRBD2. The trim removed 3 bases at V and 4 bases at J, leaving 5 bases unmatched. The CDR3 is made up of 14 amino acids. For the CDR3, the DNA is TGTGCCAGCAGTTTTCGCGGGAGCTCAGAGACCCAGTACTTC. Protein product: CASSFRGSSETQYF.

This clonotype was picked up a small number of times. The chain uses TRBV20-1 and TRBJ2-1, with D perhaps TRBD1 or TRBD2 (5 bases each). Deletions cut 1 base from V and 6 bases from J, with 13 bases between. The CDR3 is 14 amino acids. Germline CDR1 reads DFQATT; CDR2 reads SNEGSKA (reference sequence). The DNA for the CDR3 is TGCAGTGCTAGAGCTGGGACCGCCATCAATGAGCAGTTCTTC. Protein: CSARAGTAINEQFF.

This clonotype was detected only a few times. V and J are TRBV20-1 and TRBJ2-7; 7 nucleotides agree with TRBD2. Per germline, CDR1 DFQATT and CDR2 SNEGSKA (reference sequence). This CDR3 contains 14 residues. The CDR3 region is CRGAKASGSYEQYF. Written as DNA, the CDR3 is TGCAGGGGAGCAAAGGCTAGCGGCTCCTACGAGCAGTACTTC.